This TCR beta chain was sequenced during a study of early T cells in non-severe SARS-CoV-2 infection. Study context: The sequenced material was bulk RNA from unsorted whole blood, and its chains were unpaired.

This clonotype showed up just a few times. Its antigen is currently unknown. As part of library construction, unique molecular identifiers were attached to individual cDNA molecules. TCRdb itself ran the 5' RACE reads through MiXCR, one entry per CDR3 protein. In the table there are 65,000 to 80,000 distinct CDR3 sequences, approximately 10% of which are singletons. This CDR3 has 16 residues. V lost 4 bases and J lost 5, with 21 bases in between. The V gene's germline CDR1 is SGHTA and CDR2 FQGNSA. Broader study findings: Using VDJdb, the matching emphasized anti-spike CD8 responses while missing private and CD4 specificities.

The TCR sequence derives from an adult who was a healthcare worker with PCR-confirmed SARS-CoV-2 infection or an uninfected control (not recorded which). Sequencing was carried out using whole blood. The genes are TRBV7-2 and TRBJ2-7, with D perhaps matching TRBD1 (6 bases). CDR3 sequence: CASSSNPGQVENEQYF. CDR3 bases: TGTGCCAGCAGCTCGAATCCGGGACAAGTGGAGAACGAGCAGTACTTC. Using reference TRBV7-2 and TRBJ2-7 for the parts outside the CDR3, the full variable domain is GAGVSQSPSNKVTEKGKDVELRCDPISGHTALYWYRQSLGQGLEFLIYFQGNSAPDKSGLPSDRFSAERTGGSVSTLTIQRTQQEDSAVYLCASSSNPGQVENEQYFGPGTRLTVT.